This T cell receptor beta chain derives from a study of blood T cell repertoires in COVID-19. This clone was picked up a small number of times. The CDR3 has 17 amino acids. With V trimmed by 0 bases and J by 8 bases, 16 bases remained unmatched. The germline CDR1 and CDR2 sequences are SGHNT and YYREEE (reference sequence). Original processing methods: The assay estimated nucleated cells by amplifying reference gene primers. Here immunoSEQ multiplex PCR was the method, and the copy in TCRdb shows in-frame clones only, minus some. That table gives V, J and clone size, and the DNA gave D and trimming. This sample has roughly 170,000 clones, with around 79% found just once.

The sequence derives from a woman in her sixties or seventies with COVID-19, enrolled during active disease. Sequencing was carried out using peripheral blood. The chain employs TRBV5-4 and TRBJ1-2, with 7 bases identical to TRBD1. The CDR3 nucleotides read TGTGCCAGCAGCTTGGCTATCTATAGGACAGGCTCTCGCGGCTACACCTTC. This encodes CASSLAIYRTGSRGYTF. The variable domain in full, with the rest retrieved from reference TRBV5-4 and TRBJ1-2, is ETGVTQSPTHLIKTRGQQVTLRCSSQSGHNTVSWYQQALGQGPQFIFQYYREEENGRGNFPPRFSGLQFPNYSSELNVNALELDDSALYLCASSLAIYRTGSRGYTFGSGTRLTVV.